The 24 T cell receptor beta chains below were found in one sample sequenced in a study of T cell responses to AZD1222 COVID-19 vaccine. Using immunoSEQ multiplex PCR, the repertoire was profiled, and TCRdb retains in-frame clones only, with some absent. The sample shows roughly 140,000 clones, 90% of them seen only once. The sequencing here drew on peripheral blood, taken on day 0 of AZD1222 vaccination. Receptors originate from an adult in good health.

In this sample, this clone turned up once. This chain joins TRBV12-5 and TRBJ1-2; D is perhaps TRBD1 (6 bases). V was clipped by 2 bases and J by 4 bases, with 14 bases between them. CDR3 size: 15 residues. The V gene's germline CDR1 is LGHNT and CDR2 FRNRAP. The CDR3 DNA follows: TGTGCTAGTGGTTTGCGACAGGTTACTAGCTATGGCTACACCTTC. It yields the protein CASGLRQVTSYGYTF.

J is TRBJ2-7 and V is TRBV4-1, with TRBD1 matching over 7 bases. Trimming removed 6 bases from V and 4 bases from J; junction bases left unmatched: 12. In germline, CDR1 is MGHRA, CDR2 YSYEKL. The CDR3 contains 15 residues. CDR3 DNA: TGCGCCAGCAGTCGAGCCACCGGACAGGTATACGAGCAGTACTTC. It codes for CASSRATGQVYEQYF.

The CDR3: CASSHGTREFGELFF. DNA for the CDR3: TGTGCCAGCAGCCATGGAACGCGGGAGTTCGGGGAGCTGTTTTTT. The chain carries TRBV3-1 (or the pseudogene TRBV3-2) and TRBJ2-2; 7 bases fit TRBD2. The V and J ends lost 3 bases and 7 bases, in that order; junction bases with no gene match: 8. The CDR3 is 15 residues long. From germline, CDR1 is LGHDT and CDR2 YNNKEL (reference sequence).

The V gene is TRBV20-1, the J gene TRBJ2-1; either TRBD1 or TRBD2 may fit D (5 bases each). V lost 3 bases, J lost 3 bases, and 9 bases lay in between. This CDR3 is built from 13 residues. Per the germline V gene, CDR1 is DFQATT and CDR2 is SNEGSKA (reference sequence). For the CDR3, the DNA is TGCAGTGCTAGTGGGGGAAACTACAATGAGCAGTTCTTC. Translation gives CSASGGNYNEQFF.

This CDR3 is CASSLDSDSYEQYF. The CDR3 DNA sequence: TGTGCCAGCAGCTTGGATAGCGACTCCTACGAGCAGTACTTC. The chain uses TRBV5-6 and TRBJ2-7, with a tentative D call TRBD2 (5 bases). The V and J ends lost 0 bases and 0 bases respectively, with 7 bases between them. Germline V CDR1 and CDR2: SGHDT, YYEEEE. CDR3 length: 14 amino acids.

This clone was detected only once. The chain recombines TRBV5-1 with TRBJ2-4; tentative D call: TRBD2 (6 bases). The CDR3 has 17 amino acids. In germline, CDR1 is SGHRS, CDR2 YFSETQ. V was clipped by 4 bases and J by 0 bases, with 17 bases between them. DNA for the CDR3: TGCGCCAGCAGCCCGGGACTGGGAGGAATAGCCAAAAACATTCAGTACTTC. This sequence encodes CASSPGLGGIAKNIQYF.

CDR3 in DNA: TGTGCCAGCTCACCCCCCGGGAGTAGCTCCTACAATGAGCAGTTCTTC. As protein: CASSPPGSSSYNEQFF. The J gene is TRBJ2-1, the V gene TRBV18; tentative D call: TRBD2 (6 bases). CDR3 length: 16 residues. The germline gives CDR1 KGHSH, CDR2 LQKENI. Trimming pared 3 bases from V and 0 bases from J, leaving 12 bases between.

The chain couples TRBV2 to TRBJ2-7, with no clear D. V lost 5 bases to trimming and J lost 2 bases, with 7 bases between them. The CDR3 sequence is 12 residues long. CDR1 is SNHLY, CDR2 FYNNEI, per germline. CDR3 amino acids: CASSTATYEQYF. DNA for the CDR3: TGTGCCAGCAGTACGGCAACCTACGAGCAGTACTTC. Together with reference TRBV2 and TRBJ2-7, the CDR3 gives the full variable domain: EPEVTQTPSHQVTQMGQEVILRCVPISNHLYFYWYRQILGQKVEFLVSFYNNEISEKSEIFDDQFSVERPDGSNFTLKIRSTKLEDSAMYFCASSTATYEQYFGPGTRLTVT.

This chain connects TRBV7-2 to TRBJ1-2, with a possible D match to TRBD1 (5 bases). Per the germline V gene, CDR1 is SGHTA and CDR2 is FQGNSA. Trimming pared 2 bases from V and 8 bases from J, leaving 18 bases between. This CDR3 contains 15 residues. In nucleotides, the CDR3 is TGTGCCAGCAGCTTAACTACCGGGACCGGAATAGGCTACACCTTC. Translation gives CASSLTTGTGIGYTF. Using reference TRBV7-2 and TRBJ1-2 for the parts outside the CDR3, the full variable domain is GAGVSQSPSNKVTEKGKDVELRCDPISGHTALYWYRQSLGQGLEFLIYFQGNSAPDKSGLPSDRFSAERTGGSVSTLTIQRTQQEDSAVYLCASSLTTGTGIGYTFGSGTRLTVV.

V usage is TRBV5-6 and J usage is TRBJ1-2; no clear D. CDR1 and CDR2 from the germline V gene are SGHDT and YYEEEE. CDR3 size: 15 residues. V lost 4 bases to trimming and J lost 0 bases, with 13 bases between them. CDR3 region: CASSLAYTPNYGYTF. The DNA for the CDR3 is TGTGCCAGCAGCCTTGCGTACACCCCTAACTATGGCTACACCTTC.

This chain links TRBV24-1 with TRBJ2-1; 9 nucleotides line up with TRBD2. This CDR3 has 16 amino acids. Germline V gene sequence: CDR1 KGHDR, CDR2 SFDVKD. The J segment lost 7 bases and the V segment lost 4 bases, leaving 10 bases of the junction unmatched. CDR3 in amino acids: CATSEIAGAFTNEQFF. Here the CDR3 DNA reads TGTGCCACCAGTGAGATAGCGGGAGCGTTTACGAATGAGCAGTTCTTC.

J is TRBJ1-6 and V is TRBV28, with 7 bases that match TRBD1. The CDR3 is 16 amino acids. The junction had 15 bases not matched to a gene; V was cut back by 6 bases and J by 10 bases. Germline V lookup: CDR1 MDHEN, CDR2 SYDVKM. CDR3 in amino acids: CASRHRNRGGWSPLHF. The CDR3, as DNA: TGTGCCAGCAGGCATCGAAACAGGGGAGGTTGGTCACCCCTCCACTTT. Filled out from reference TRBV28 and TRBJ1-6, the complete variable domain reads DVKVTQSSRYLVKRTGEKVFLECVQDMDHENMFWYRQDPGLGLRLIYFSYDVKMKEKGDIPEGYSVSREKKERFSLILESASTNQTSMYLCASRHRNRGGWSPLHFGNGTRLTVT.

The chain couples TRBV6-5 to TRBJ2-1, with 9 bases matching TRBD1. Germline V gene lookup returns CDR1 MNHEY and CDR2 SVGAGI. Trimming took 2 bases from V and 8 from J; bases not matched to a gene: 7. The CDR3 is made up of 15 amino acids. The CDR3 loop is CASSYGQGRPDEQFF. The CDR3 bases are TGTGCCAGCAGTTACGGACAGGGGAGGCCTGATGAGCAGTTCTTC.

The chain carries TRBV19 and TRBJ1-1, with a possible D match to TRBD1 (5 bases). The CDR3 is 14 amino acids. Germline assignment: CDR1 LNHDA and CDR2 SQIVND (reference sequence). Trimming removed 3 bases from V and 1 base from J, with 9 bases in between. The chain's CDR3 is CASSIRGQNTEAFF. The CDR3 coding sequence is TGTGCCAGTAGTATTAGGGGCCAGAACACTGAAGCTTTCTTT. Filled out from reference TRBV19 and TRBJ1-1, the complete variable domain reads DGGITQSPKYLFRKEGQNVTLSCEQNLNHDAMYWYRQDPGQGLRLIYYSQIVNDFQKGDIAEGYSVSREKKESFPLTVTSAQKNPTAFYLCASSIRGQNTEAFFGQGTRLTVV.

In nucleotides, the CDR3 is TGTGCCAGCGACCTACTGGGGGCCGGAGGCAATCAGCCCCAGCATTTT. This codes for CASDLLGAGGNQPQHF. The chain combines TRBV28 with TRBJ1-5; TRBD1 is a possible D gene (6 bases). The ends were cut back, 8 bases at V and 2 bases at J, with 19 bases in the middle. The CDR3 extends over 16 amino acids. Per germline, CDR1 MDHEN and CDR2 SYDVKM.

V usage is TRBV6-6 and J usage is TRBJ2-1; TRBD1 matches at 9 bases. Per the germline V gene, CDR1 is MNHNY and CDR2 is SVGAGI (reference sequence). The CDR3 covers 14 residues. With 6 bases clipped from V and 7 bases from J, the junction kept 7 bases outside the gene matches. Here the CDR3 reads CASRDTGGGNEQFF. The CDR3 coding sequence is TGTGCCAGCAGAGATACAGGGGGCGGTAATGAGCAGTTCTTC.

The V and J genes are TRBV7-8 and TRBJ1-6; D may be TRBD1 (6 bases). V lost 3 bases and J 9 bases, leaving 18 bases between the germline ends. From germline, CDR1 is SGHVS and CDR2 FQNEAQ. The CDR3 is 16 amino acids. CDR3 bases: TGTGCCAGCAGCTTGGGACATTTCGCCAAGAGTTCACCCCTCCACTTT. Its protein is CASSLGHFAKSSPLHF.

This sequence joins TRBV5-1 and TRBJ2-3; the D gene is possibly TRBD1 (5 bases). The CDR3 spans 13 residues. V gave up 2 bases and J gave up 4 bases, with 8 bases separating them. Germline assignment: CDR1 SGHRS and CDR2 YFSETQ. This CDR3 reads CASSFVGADTQYF. The CDR3 bases are TGCGCCAGCAGCTTTGTAGGGGCAGATACGCAGTATTTT.

V gene TRBV7-2 combines with J gene TRBJ2-1; D is possibly TRBD2 (6 bases). The CDR3 contains 17 residues. Trimming removed 1 base from V and 1 base from J, with 14 bases in between. CDR1 is SGHTA and CDR2 is FQGNSA in the germline V gene. The CDR3 bases are TGTGCCAGCAGCTTAGTAGCATCGGGGAGGTCCTACAATGAGCAGTTCTTC. It codes for CASSLVASGRSYNEQFF.

The chain is built from TRBV10-3 and TRBJ2-7; TRBD2 agrees at 11 bases. The CDR3 contains 15 residues. The J segment lost 3 bases and the V segment lost 6 bases, leaving 7 bases of the junction unmatched. Germline lookup yields CDR1 ENHRY and CDR2 SYGVKD. CDR3 loop: CAIRGETSGDYEQYF. The CDR3 coding sequence is TGTGCCATCAGAGGAGAGACTAGCGGGGACTACGAGCAGTACTTC.

The chain links TRBV5-1 to TRBJ2-1; TRBD1 aligns across 10 bases. The CDR3 is 16 residues long. The V gene end was trimmed by 0 bases and the J gene end by 7 bases; junction bases not matched to a gene: 7. Looked up from germline, CDR1 is SGHRS and CDR2 is YFSETQ. The CDR3: CASSLGPGTGVNEQFF. The CDR3 DNA follows: TGCGCCAGCAGCTTGGGACCCGGGACAGGGGTAAATGAGCAGTTCTTC.

The V call is TRBV7-9, the J call TRBJ1-2; D is unresolved. This CDR3 is 13 amino acids long. CDR1 SEHNR and CDR2 FQNEAQ come from the germline V gene (reference sequence). V lost 3 bases, J lost 5 bases, and 10 bases lay in between. CDR3 in amino acids: CASSFSAAYGYTF. The CDR3 bases are TGTGCCAGCAGCTTTTCGGCAGCGTATGGCTACACCTTC.

The CDR3 sequence is CASMREGLLDTQYF. The CDR3 DNA follows: TGTGCCAGCATGCGGGAGGGCCTTTTGGATACGCAGTATTTT. This chain connects TRBV7-9 to TRBJ2-3; 9 bases match TRBD2. Germline CDR1 and CDR2: SEHNR and FQNEAQ (reference sequence). There are 14 residues in the CDR3. The J segment lost 6 bases and the V segment lost 7 bases, leaving 8 bases of the junction unmatched.

This chain connects TRBV28 to TRBJ1-6; possibly TRBD1 for D (5 bases). The V end lost 7 bases, the J end lost 4 bases, and 11 bases lay between the germline ends. The length of the CDR3 is 14 residues. Per the germline V gene, CDR1 is MDHEN and CDR2 is SYDVKM. For the CDR3, the DNA is TGTGCCAGCACCGGGACGGGGTATAATTCACCCCTCCACTTT. This sequence encodes CASTGTGYNSPLHF.